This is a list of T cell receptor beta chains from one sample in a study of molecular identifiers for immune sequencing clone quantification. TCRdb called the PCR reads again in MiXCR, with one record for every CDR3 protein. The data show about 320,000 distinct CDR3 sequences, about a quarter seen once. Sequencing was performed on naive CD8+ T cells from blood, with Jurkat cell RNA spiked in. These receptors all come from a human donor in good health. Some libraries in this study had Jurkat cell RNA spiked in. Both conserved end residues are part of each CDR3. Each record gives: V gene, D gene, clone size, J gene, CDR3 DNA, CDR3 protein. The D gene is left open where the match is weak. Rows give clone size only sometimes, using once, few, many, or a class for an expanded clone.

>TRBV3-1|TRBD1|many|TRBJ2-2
TGTGCCAGCGGGGACAGCAACACCGGGGAGCTGTTTTTT
CASGDSNTGELFF
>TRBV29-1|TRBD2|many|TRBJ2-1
TGCAGCGTTGAAGAGGGCGGGGGGGCCGGGCAGTTCTTC
CSVEEGGGAGQFF
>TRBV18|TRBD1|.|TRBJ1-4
TGTGCCAGCTCACCAGAACCGGGACAGGGGGAAAAACTGTTTTTT
CASSPEPGQGEKLFF
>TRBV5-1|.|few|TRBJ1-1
TGCGCCAGCAGTTACGGGGGCGTCATGAACACTGAAGCTTTCTTT
CASSYGGVMNTEAFF
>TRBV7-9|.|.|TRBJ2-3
TGTGCCAGCAGCTTAGGCGCAGGGGAGGCAGATACGCAGTATTTT
CASSLGAGEADTQYF
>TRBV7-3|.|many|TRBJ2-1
TGTGCCAGCAGCTTGCTCTCCCATCATGAGCAGTTCTTC
CASSLLSHHEQFF
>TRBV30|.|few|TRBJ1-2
TGTGCCTGGAGAGAGACAAGGGCCCCACTTAACTATGGCTACACCTTC
CAWRETRAPLNYGYTF
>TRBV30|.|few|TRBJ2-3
TGTGCCTGGAGTGGGGGGGCCAATTTTCCCGCCGATACGCAGTATTTT
CAWSGGANFPADTQYF
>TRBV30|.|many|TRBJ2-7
TGTGCCTGGAGTGCCGCCCTTAGGGGCGAGCAGTACTTC
CAWSAALRGEQYF
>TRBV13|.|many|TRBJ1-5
TGTGCCAGCAGCTTAGAGGGGAAGCCCCAGCATTTT
CASSLEGKPQHF
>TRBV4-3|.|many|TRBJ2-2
TGCGCCAGCAGCCAAGATTTTTGGTCGTACACCGGGGAGCTGTTTTTT
CASSQDFWSYTGELFF
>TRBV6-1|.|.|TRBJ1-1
TGTGCCAGCAGTTTCCCTGAAGCTCTCTTT
CASSFPEALF
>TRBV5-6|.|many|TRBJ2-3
TGTGCCAGCAGCTTATACAGGGATCTGCCAGATACGCAGTATTTT
CASSLYRDLPDTQYF
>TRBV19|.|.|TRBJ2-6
TGTGCCAGTATTGATCCGTACTCTGGGGCCAACGTCCTGACTTTC
CASIDPYSGANVLTF
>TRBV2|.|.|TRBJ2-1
TGTGCCAGCAGCACTCGGGAGTACAATGAGCAGTTCTTC
CASSTREYNEQFF
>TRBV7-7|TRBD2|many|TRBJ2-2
TGTGCTAGCAGCTTAGGGACTAGCGGTTCCACCGGGGAGCTGTTTTTT
CASSLGTSGSTGELFF
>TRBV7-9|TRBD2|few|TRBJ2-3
TGTGCCAGCAGATCCCCTAGCGGGAGGGCGACAGATACGCAGTATTTT
CASRSPSGRATDTQYF
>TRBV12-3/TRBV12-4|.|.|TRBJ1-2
TGTGCCAGCAGTCCAACCTCTAACTATGGCTACACCTTC
CASSPTSNYGYTF
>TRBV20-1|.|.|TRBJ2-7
TGCAGTGCTGACAGGCCGAACTCCTACGAGCAGTACTTC
CSADRPNSYEQYF
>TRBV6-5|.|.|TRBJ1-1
TGTGCCAGCACCCCACTCCCGGGCAAGAACGCTGAAGCTTTCTTT
CASTPLPGKNAEAFF
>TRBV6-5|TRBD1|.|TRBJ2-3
TGTGCCAGCACATCGGGACAGGGAGCAGATACGCAGTATTTT
CASTSGQGADTQYF